This TCR beta chain came from a study of human T cells and chemical hapten exposure. About this clonotype: Its antigen is as yet unknown.

The length of the CDR3 is 15 residues. Germline V lookup: CDR1 DFQATT, CDR2 SNEGSKA (reference sequence). V gave up 3 bases and J gave up 0 bases, with 12 bases separating them. Study-level results: PT1 expanded TCR counts and patch test score were linked, and their correlation was positive.

Time point indicated: pre-sensitization, week 0. Treatment reported: therapeutic diphenylcyclopropenone sensitization with weekly scalp DPC. TCRdb recomputed calls from the RACE reads with MiXCR, one row per CDR3 protein. The sample has 250,000 to 300,000 distinct CDR3 sequences, over 7.5% seen once. The TCR was taken from a man between 18 and 35 years old with alopecia areata. Some clones in this sample may be carry-over from other donors' samples. The V and J genes are TRBV20-1 and TRBJ1-5; unclear D gene. The source was whole blood, collected in connection with sensitization to the hapten diphenylcyclopropenone (DPC). This CDR3 is CSARRIIGSNQPQHF. The CDR3 bases are TGCAGTGCTAGGAGGATTATAGGTAGCAATCAGCCCCAGCATTTT.